These T cell receptor beta chains were read from a single sample in a study of blood T cell repertoires in COVID-19. Assay used: immunoSEQ multiplex PCR; TCRdb lists only in-frame clones, some missing. The sample gives about 210,000 clones, approximately 82% of which show up once; roughly 12% is in the top ten. Sequencing input: peripheral blood. All receptors come from a middle-aged woman with acute or convalescent COVID-19. Each CDR3 is given with its conserved first and last residue. D genes are given only for firm matches. Not every row has a clone size; where given, it reads once, few, many or a size class.

v_gene	j_gene	d_gene	abundance	CDR3aa	CDR3nt
TRBV12-3/TRBV12-4	TRBJ1-1	.	.	CASTFYTEAFF	TGTGCCAGCACCTTCTACACTGAAGCTTTCTTT
TRBV2	TRBJ1-1	.	.	CASNGDTEAFF	TGTGCCAGCAACGGGGACACTGAAGCTTTCTTT
TRBV21-1	TRBJ2-7	.	.	CARIKGNYEQYF	TGTGCCCGTATTAAGGGGAACTACGAGCAGTACTTC
TRBV19	TRBJ1-5	TRBD1	.	CASSTTGSDQPQHF	TGTGCCAGTAGCACGACAGGGTCCGATCAGCCCCAGCATTTT
TRBV18	TRBJ1-2	TRBD1	.	CASSRQGQNYGYTF	TGTGCCAGCTCCCGACAGGGTCAAAACTATGGCTACACCTTC
TRBV2	TRBJ1-4	.	.	CASSESWTGGKLFF	TGTGCCAGCAGTGAGAGCTGGACGGGGGGAAAACTGTTTTTT
TRBV7-9	TRBJ2-1	.	.	CASSLGLVNEQFF	TGTGCCAGCAGCTTAGGACTCGTCAATGAGCAGTTCTTC
TRBV19	TRBJ1-5	TRBD1	.	CASTGTGEQPQHF	TGTGCCAGTACCGGGACAGGAGAACAGCCCCAGCATTTT
TRBV7-7	TRBJ2-7	TRBD2	.	CASSLGEGLEQYF	TGTGCCAGCAGCTTAGGGGAGGGGCTCGAGCAGTACTTC
TRBV6-6	TRBJ1-4	TRBD1	.	CASSYGPTGEGEKLFF	TGTGCCAGCAGTTACGGCCCGACAGGGGAAGGTGAAAAACTGTTTTTT
TRBV6-5	TRBJ1-2	TRBD1	.	CASSRDRAGYGYTF	TGTGCCAGCAGCCGGGACAGAGCAGGATATGGCTACACCTTC
TRBV4-1	TRBJ2-7	.	.	CASSQDQGREFYEQYF	TGCGCCAGCAGCCAAGATCAGGGACGGGAGTTCTACGAGCAGTACTTC
TRBV15	TRBJ2-1	TRBD1	.	CATSTEGQGRVNEQFF	TGTGCCACCAGCACCGAGGGACAGGGGAGGGTCAATGAGCAGTTCTTC
TRBV2	TRBJ1-4	TRBD1	.	CASSQDRVMIGEKLFF	TGTGCCAGCAGTCAGGACAGGGTAATGATAGGTGAAAAACTGTTTTTT
TRBV3-1/TRBV3-2	TRBJ2-2	.	once	CASSQESVSNTGELFF	TGTGCCAGCAGCCAAGAAAGCGTATCGAACACCGGGGAGCTGTTTTTT
TRBV5-1	TRBJ2-5	TRBD1	.	CASSLTRTGGLQETQYF	TGCGCCAGCAGCCTGACACGGACAGGGGGCCTTCAGGAGACCCAGTACTTC
TRBV7-9	TRBJ2-1	TRBD2	.	CASSLGLAGSYNEQFF	TGTGCCAGCAGCCTGGGACTAGCGGGCTCCTACAATGAGCAGTTCTTC
TRBV4-3	TRBJ2-1	.	.	CASSQERLLSSYNEQFF	TGCGCCAGCAGCCAAGAAAGACTCCTGAGCTCCTACAATGAGCAGTTCTTC
TRBV5-6	TRBJ1-2	TRBD1	.	CASSRGTGTYGYTF	TGTGCCAGCAGCAGAGGGACAGGGACCTATGGCTACACCTTC
TRBV5-1	TRBJ2-3	.	.	CARLATDTQYF	TGCGCCAGACTTGCCACAGATACGCAGTATTTT
TRBV5-1	TRBJ2-2	.	.	CASRLGGVTGELFF	TGCGCCAGCAGACTTGGAGGGGTCACCGGGGAGCTGTTTTTT
TRBV7-9	TRBJ2-1	.	once	CASSRQASGQFF	TGTGCCAGCAGCAGACAGGCTTCTGGGCAGTTCTTC
TRBV10-3	TRBJ2-5	.	.	CAISLEPQETQYF	TGTGCCATCAGTCTAGAGCCGCAAGAGACCCAGTACTTC
TRBV29-1	TRBJ1-2	.	.	CSASLTASYGYTF	TGCAGCGCCAGTCTGACAGCTTCTTATGGCTACACCTTC
TRBV5-6	TRBJ2-1	.	.	CASSFQGYEQFF	TGTGCCAGCAGCTTTCAGGGTTATGAGCAGTTCTTC
TRBV7-3	TRBJ2-1	TRBD2	.	CASSPSSGPEQFF	TGTGCCAGCAGCCCATCTAGCGGCCCTGAGCAGTTCTTC
TRBV9	TRBJ2-3	.	.	CASTKRGGGFTDTQYF	TGTGCCAGCACCAAAAGGGGGGGCGGATTCACAGATACGCAGTATTTT
TRBV20-1	TRBJ2-5	TRBD2	.	CSASGAGWFGETQYF	TGCAGTGCTAGTGGAGCGGGATGGTTCGGGGAGACCCAGTACTTC
TRBV19	TRBJ2-2	TRBD1	.	CASSIRGRGWSVGELFF	TGTGCCAGTAGTATACGTGGCAGGGGGTGGTCGGTCGGGGAGCTGTTTTTT
TRBV6-6	TRBJ2-3	.	few	CASSLRGGPGGTQYF	TGTGCCAGCAGTCTCCGCGGGGGCCCCGGGGGGACGCAGTATTTT
TRBV4-3	TRBJ2-7	TRBD2	.	CASSQATSGGSYEQYF	TGCGCCAGCAGCCAGGCTACTAGCGGGGGTTCCTACGAGCAGTACTTC
TRBV6-2/TRBV6-3	TRBJ1-6	.	once	CASSGTRPTGPNSPLHF	TGTGCCAGCAGTGGTACCCGCCCGACAGGACCAAATTCACCCCTCCACTTT
TRBV18	TRBJ2-1	TRBD2	.	CASSPLLAGVGNEQFF	TGTGCCAGCTCACCCTTACTAGCGGGAGTCGGCAATGAGCAGTTCTTC
TRBV4-1	TRBJ2-4	TRBD1	.	CASSQEFAGQGLNKNIQYF	TGCGCCAGCAGCCAAGAGTTCGCGGGACAGGGGCTTAACAAAAACATTCAGTACTTC
TRBV11-2	TRBJ2-7	.	.	CASSLGDRQGRDEQYF	TGTGCCAGCAGCTTAGGTGATCGGCAGGGGCGGGACGAGCAGTACTTC
TRBV11-1	TRBJ2-5	.	.	CASRPRWPQETQYF	TGTGCCAGCAGACCGCGGTGGCCCCAAGAGACCCAGTACTTC
TRBV19	TRBJ1-1	.	.	CASSIDRDRRPEAFF	TGTGCCAGTAGTATAGATAGAGACAGACGGCCTGAAGCTTTCTTT
TRBV19	TRBJ2-2	.	.	CASSMRQINTGELFF	TGTGCCAGTAGTATGAGGCAGATAAACACCGGGGAGCTGTTTTTT
TRBV19	TRBJ2-2	.	.	CASSIYQGTGELFF	TGTGCCAGTAGTATATATCAGGGCACCGGGGAGCTGTTTTTT
TRBV11-2	TRBJ1-2	.	.	CASSLFLETVVYGYTF	TGTGCCAGCAGCTTATTTTTGGAGACGGTCGTCTATGGCTACACCTTC
TRBV24-1	TRBJ2-1	.	.	CATSSTAALQPVF	TGTGCCACCAGTTCGACGGCGGCTCTCCAACCCGTCTTC
TRBV6-2/TRBV6-3	TRBJ2-7	.	.	CASSLSSYEQYF	TGTGCCAGCAGCCTTAGCTCCTACGAGCAGTACTTC
TRBV7-2	TRBJ2-1	.	.	CASSLVRYNEQFF	TGTGCCAGCAGCTTAGTACGGTACAATGAGCAGTTCTTC
TRBV30	TRBJ2-7	TRBD1	.	CAWSVPEDRVRGQYF	TGTGCCTGGAGTGTACCGGAGGACAGGGTAAGAGGGCAGTACTTC
TRBV6-5	TRBJ1-6	.	.	CACRAREDSPLHF	TGTGCCTGCCGGGCCAGGGAGGATTCACCCCTCCACTTT
TRBV19	TRBJ2-3	TRBD1	.	CASRGQGGADTQYF	TGTGCCAGTAGGGGACAGGGCGGGGCAGATACGCAGTATTTT
TRBV7-8	TRBJ1-2	.	.	CASSSGYGYTF	TGTGCCAGCAGTTCCGGCTATGGCTACACCTTC
TRBV30	TRBJ1-1	.	.	CAWRPAVILNTEAFF	TGTGCCTGGAGACCTGCAGTGATACTGAACACTGAAGCTTTCTTT
TRBV15	TRBJ1-2	.	.	CATSRMASQDYGYTF	TGTGCCACCAGCAGAATGGCGAGTCAGGACTATGGCTACACCTTC
TRBV6-4	TRBJ1-6	.	.	CASSDRNSPLHF	TGTGCCAGCAGTGACCGTAATTCACCCCTCCACTTT
TRBV12-5	TRBJ2-7	.	.	CASGLVLSPGSGSSYEQYF	TGTGCTAGTGGTTTGGTACTGTCACCGGGAAGCGGTAGCTCCTACGAGCAGTACTTC
TRBV29-1	TRBJ1-1	.	.	CSVEFSPRSNTEAFF	TGCAGCGTTGAATTTTCGCCCAGGTCGAACACTGAAGCTTTCTTT
TRBV18	TRBJ1-1	.	.	CASSPSWQVGNTEAFF	TGTGCCAGCTCACCTTCTTGGCAGGTGGGTAACACTGAAGCTTTCTTT
TRBV2	TRBJ2-7	.	few	CASRLEFYEQYF	TGTGCCAGCAGACTAGAATTCTACGAGCAGTACTTC
TRBV27	TRBJ2-3	TRBD2	.	CASSLGASGNTDTQYF	TGTGCCAGCAGTTTAGGGGCTAGCGGGAACACAGATACGCAGTATTTT
TRBV13	TRBJ2-1	.	.	CASSAGTYTYNEQFF	TGTGCCAGCAGCGCCGGGACATATACCTACAATGAGCAGTTCTTC
TRBV19	TRBJ1-5	.	few	CASSIPANNQPQHF	TGTGCCAGTAGTATTCCCGCTAACAATCAGCCCCAGCATTTT
TRBV15	TRBJ1-3	.	.	CATSRDATGYSGNTIYF	TGTGCCACCAGCAGAGATGCCACAGGCTACTCTGGAAACACCATATATTTT